The T cell receptor beta chain under discussion was sequenced for a study of T-cell memory formation after mild COVID-19 (dated by TCRdb to the early 2020s). General notes on the study: TCR sequence clusters from the two donors were largely donor specific. In a couple of donors, T-cell clones that expanded and contracted after mild COVID-19 were tracked by sequencing TCRalpha and TCRbeta repertoires over time. Two young, previously healthy adult volunteers made up the cohort, one male and one female. The paper's findings and limits, for the study overall: Some responding clones were detected in pre-infection memory, which suggested that pre-existing cross-reactive memory T cells had joined the SARS-CoV-2 response. The study covered only a couple of mild cases, and larger cohorts including severe cases with pre-infection samples were considered necessary. Contracting CD4+ clones were located mainly in the CM and EM memory subsets, whereas CD8+ clones were found to be enriched in EMRA. SARS-CoV-2 specificity was not confirmed for the second-wave clones peaking on day 37. Balanced CD4/CD8 phenotypes were observed for clones contracting from day 15 to 85, whereas a bias towards CD4+ was observed for a second wave of clones expanding from day 15 to 37.

Ficoll-Paque density gradient centrifugation was the method used to isolate PBMCs. Including the terminal cysteine and phenylalanine, the CDR3 comprises 17 residues. The entry retains the CDR3 DNA only, 51 bases that are in frame from base 1. Based on the germline V gene, the CDR1 and CDR2 sequences are KGHSH and LQKENI. Here V drops 3 bases and J drops 3 bases, and the junction holds 9 bases not matched to any gene. Sequencing was carried out with an Illumina NovaSeq 6000. TCRalpha and TCRbeta cDNA libraries were built by 5'RACE with constant-segment primers, adding sample barcodes and unique molecular identifiers. Trizol reagent was used to extract RNA from every sample. The libraries were amplified in two PCR steps, and the second step added a second sample barcode and Illumina TruSeq adapters. Libraries were sequenced on an Illumina NovaSeq with 2 x 150 bp paired-end reads. Per the source publication's procedure: Reads were demultiplexed and collapsed into UMI-guided consensus sequences with migec v1.2.7. Using mixcr v2.1.11, the UMI consensuses were aligned to TRA and TRB V and J templates and assembled into clonotypes. Clonotypes were classified as expanded or contracted when called significant by both edgeR and NoisET, with noise models trained on biological replicates. For edgeR calls, the thresholds were a false discovery rate-adjusted p below 0.01 and a log2 fold-change of 1. As an exploratory analysis of dynamics, PCA with hierarchical clustering was applied to max-normalized trajectories of the 1000 most abundant clonotypes. Separately sequenced CD4+ and CD8+ repertoires were used to assign a CD4 or CD8 phenotype to each responding clone. TCRdb reprocessed the public reads (quality trimming at Q25 with fastp, clone calling with MiXCR) and kept in-frame beta chains. Rows are unified per CDR3 protein, each entry keeping the most common DNA and genes. The V and J calls and clone size are TCRdb's, not the authors'. The sample table records some 210,000 distinct CDR3 sequences; around 25% of these occur just once. About 10% of the sample lies in the top ten.

Points on this clonotype: The specificity of this receptor is unknown. No per-base quality is available; no much larger clone lies one base away.

This receptor was taken from an adult woman who had mild COVID-19 (a few samples of this study predate the infection). The sample titles of this study are shuffled in the database, so cell type and time point are left out; the donor was told from shared clones. The rearrangement joined TRBV18 to TRBJ2-1, with 9 bases matching TRBD2. Sample: PBMCs or a T cell subset sorted from them (not recorded which). The nucleotide sequence is given as TGTGCCAGCTCACCGCTGGGACCTAGCGGGGTCTACAATGAGCAGTTCTTC. Protein translation: CASSPLGPSGVYNEQFF.